The next 25 T cell receptor beta chains were all read from a single sample in a study of blood T cell repertoires in COVID-19 (dated by TCRdb to the early 2020s). Libraries were prepared through the immunoSEQ multiplex PCR assay. The immuneACCESS repertoire file appears here via TCRdb, limited to in-frame rearrangements. These files lack a portion of the clones; in checked studies, under half of the deficit traces to unresolved V genes, and the cause of the others is not known. For this sample there are fewer than 50,000 clones; 81% appear just once. The ten largest make up approximately 42% of the sample. The sequenced sample consisted of peripheral blood. The receptor set was obtained from a man aged 40-55 years with active or convalescent COVID-19.

The chain couples TRBV28 to TRBJ1-1; D gene ambiguous. The CDR3 is made up of 12 amino acids. Germline CDR1 is MDHEN and CDR2 is SYDVKM. The ends were cut back, 6 bases at V and 4 bases at J, with 9 bases in the middle. CDR3 in amino acids: CASRGRVTEAFF. For the CDR3, the DNA is TGTGCCAGCAGGGGGAGGGTCACTGAAGCTTTCTTT.

V gene TRBV5-5 combines with J gene TRBJ2-6, with a possible D match to TRBD2 (5 bases). The V end lost 3 bases, the J end lost 6 bases, and 13 bases lay between the germline ends. The CDR3 is made up of 15 amino acids. In germline, CDR1 is SGHKS, CDR2 YYEKEE (reference sequence). In nucleotides, the CDR3 is TGTGCCAGCAGCTCCAGAGGACTGGAGGCCAACGTCCTGACTTTC. Translation: CASSSRGLEANVLTF.

The chain carries TRBV27 and TRBJ2-5, with D hard to call. The V gene's germline CDR1 is MNHEY and CDR2 SMNVEV (reference sequence). Trimming cost V 3 bases and J 1 base, with 6 bases left between them. The CDR3 has 13 amino acids. CDR3 sequence (DNA): TGTGCCAGCAGTTTGGCATCCCAAGAGACCCAGTACTTC. Protein: CASSLASQETQYF.

The V and J genes are TRBV11-2 and TRBJ1-4; TRBD1 might be the D (5 bases). Looked up from germline, CDR1 is SGHAT and CDR2 is FQNNGV. V lost 5 bases and J 5 bases, leaving 15 bases between the germline ends. CDR3 size: 15 residues. The CDR3 region is CASSTRPGGNEKLFF. CDR3 nucleotide sequence: TGTGCCAGCAGCACTCGCCCGGGGGGAAATGAAAAACTGTTTTTT.

V gene TRBV6-2 or TRBV6-3 combines with J gene TRBJ1-4; D unresolved. The CDR3 loop spans 16 amino acids. The V end was cut by 4 bases, the J end by 0 bases, with 12 bases between. Looked up from germline, CDR1 is MNHEY and CDR2 is SVGEGT. CDR3 region: CASSFPGKATNEKLFF. The CDR3 DNA reads TGTGCCAGCAGTTTTCCGGGGAAGGCAACTAATGAAAAACTGTTTTTT.

The CDR3 loop is CASSLEGLAGTKEQFF. The CDR3 DNA reads as TGTGCCAGCAGCTTAGAAGGGCTAGCGGGAACGAAGGAGCAGTTCTTC. The chain is built from TRBV11-2 and TRBJ2-1, with 9 positions matching TRBD2. Germline V gene sequence: CDR1 SGHAT, CDR2 FQNNGV. The CDR3 spans 16 residues. J gave up 10 bases and V 0 bases, and 10 bases lay outside the gene matches.

In this sample, this clone turned up a few times. The CDR3 sequence is CASSVQNSLNTEAFF. The CDR3 nucleotides read TGTGCCAGCAGCGTACAGAACAGTTTGAACACTGAAGCTTTCTTT. The chain has TRBV9 and TRBJ1-1; no clear D. The CDR3 is made up of 15 amino acids. Trimming left V 1 base short and J 0 bases short, with 10 bases between. Germline values: CDR1 SGDLS, CDR2 YYNGEE.

The J gene is TRBJ2-2, the V gene TRBV6-1; 7 bases line up with TRBD1. Germline values: CDR1 MNHNS, CDR2 SASEGT. Unmatched junction bases numbered 4, after V lost 2 bases and J lost 7 bases. The CDR3 runs to 14 residues. CDR3 DNA: TGTGCCAGCAGTGAAACAGGGGCGAGCGGGGAGCTGTTTTTT. Translation gives CASSETGASGELFF.

This clone is judged medium-sized (0.01 to 0.1%). The CDR3 region is CASSLAPPGCEQYF. The CDR3 bases are TGTGCCAGCAGCTTAGCCCCCCCAGGGTGCGAGCAGTACTTC. The V gene is TRBV13, the J gene TRBJ2-7; D is perhaps TRBD1 (5 bases). In germline, CDR1 is PRHDT, CDR2 FYEKMQ (reference sequence). V was cut by 1 base and J by 6 bases, with 13 bases left in between. CDR3 length: 14 amino acids.

The chain combines TRBV7-2 with TRBJ2-1; D ambiguous. This CDR3 has 13 amino acids. Germline loops: CDR1 SGHTA, CDR2 FQGNSA. V lost 2 bases and J 9 bases, leaving 11 bases between the germline ends. The CDR3, as DNA: TGTGCCAGCAGCTTAAACTTGGTACGTGAGCAGTTCTTC. Protein sequence: CASSLNLVREQFF.

V gene TRBV29-1 combines with J gene TRBJ1-1; D not resolved. This CDR3 comprises 11 residues. The germline CDR1 and CDR2 sequences are SQVTM and ANQGSEA. This CDR3 reads CIAGSGTEAFF. CDR3 nucleotide sequence: TGCATAGCGGGGTCGGGCACTGAAGCTTTCTTT.

The chain joins TRBV4-1 to TRBJ2-7; TRBD2 might be the D (6 bases). Germline CDR1 is MGHRA and CDR2 is YSYEKL. V was pared by 0 bases and J by 4 bases, with 13 bases between. This CDR3 has 15 amino acids. Written as DNA, the CDR3 is TGCGCCAGCAGCCAAGAGGGAGGAAGAATTTACGAGCAGTACTTC. It yields the protein CASSQEGGRIYEQYF.

This chain uses TRBV9 with TRBJ1-3; tentatively, D is TRBD1 (5 bases). The CDR3 has 15 amino acids. Per germline, CDR1 SGDLS and CDR2 YYNGEE. V dropped 3 bases and J dropped 4 bases, with 14 bases sitting between them. This chain's CDR3 is CASSAGDSPGNTIYF. In DNA form, the CDR3 reads TGTGCCAGCAGCGCCGGGGACTCGCCGGGAAACACCATATATTTT.

This clone has a handful of counts. The chain employs TRBV5-6 and TRBJ1-1; D is possibly TRBD1 (6 bases). The CDR3 is made up of 16 amino acids. From germline, CDR1 is SGHDT and CDR2 YYEEEE. The V end was cut by 0 bases, the J end by 3 bases, with 15 bases between. The DNA of the CDR3 is TGTGCCAGCAGCTTGGGAGGGACACCTTGGCACACTGAAGCTTTCTTT. Translated, it gives CASSLGGTPWHTEAFF.

The chain employs TRBV19 and TRBJ1-2, with TRBD1 matching 7 bases. Germline loops: CDR1 LNHDA, CDR2 SQIVND (reference sequence). J lost 6 bases, V lost 3 bases, and 16 bases had no gene match. This CDR3 spans 17 amino acids. The CDR3 DNA is TGTGCCAGTAGTATGTCCCTAGACAGGGCCGGTGTTCATGGCTACACCTTC. Encoded protein: CASSMSLDRAGVHGYTF.

V usage is TRBV6-5 and J usage is TRBJ2-1, with D perhaps TRBD2 (5 bases). Trimming cost V 2 bases and J 4 bases, with 15 bases left between them. The germline V gene has CDR1 MNHEY and CDR2 SVGAGI. CDR3 length: 16 residues. CDR3 bases: TGTGCCAGCAGTTACAGGACGGGGATAAGGTACAATGAGCAGTTCTTC. It is translated as CASSYRTGIRYNEQFF.

V and J are TRBV9 and TRBJ1-2; perhaps TRBD1 as D (6 bases). Trimming removed 4 bases from V and 8 bases from J, with 21 bases in between. Germline V lookup: CDR1 SGDLS, CDR2 YYNGEE. The CDR3 loop spans 15 amino acids. The CDR3 loop is CASSFTGTPYEGYTF. DNA for the CDR3: TGTGCCAGCAGCTTTACCGGGACACCGTATGAAGGCTACACCTTC.

This clone appeared a few times. This chain connects TRBV6-5 to TRBJ2-5, with TRBD2 matching over 8 bases. CDR1 and CDR2 (germline): MNHEY, SVGAGI. The CDR3 loop spans 12 amino acids. The V and J ends lost 4 bases and 9 bases, in that order; junction bases with no gene match: 4. The CDR3 sequence is CASSLSGGSQYF. For the CDR3, the DNA is TGTGCCAGCAGTTTGAGCGGGGGCTCCCAGTACTTC.

The chain recombines TRBV4-3 with TRBJ2-7, with 9 nucleotides matching TRBD1. The length of the CDR3 is 15 residues. The J segment lost 2 bases and the V segment lost 3 bases, leaving 5 bases of the junction unmatched. CDR1 is LGHNA, CDR2 YSLEER, per germline. CDR3 coding DNA: TGCGCCAGCAGCCAGGACAGGGGATACCCCTACGAGCAGTACTTC. Translation gives CASSQDRGYPYEQYF.

The V gene is TRBV12-5, the J gene TRBJ2-2; D not certain. Trimming shortened V by 3 bases and J by 1 base, and 9 bases separated the two germline ends. CDR1 is LGHNT and CDR2 is FRNRAP in the germline V gene. The CDR3 is 15 amino acids. This chain's CDR3 is CASGFGLQNTGELFF. CDR3 in DNA: TGTGCTAGTGGTTTTGGGCTACAGAACACCGGGGAGCTGTTTTTT.

The V and J genes are TRBV15 and TRBJ1-2, with no clear D. The germline V and J ends were trimmed by 5 bases and 6 bases, with 13 bases remaining between them. The germline V gene has CDR1 LNHNV and CDR2 YYDKDF (reference sequence). The CDR3 sequence is 13 residues long. CDR3 DNA sequence: TGTGCCACCAGCTGGTGGCCTCCCGATGGCTACACCTTC. This encodes CATSWWPPDGYTF.

V usage is TRBV24-1 and J usage is TRBJ2-5; D not certain. Trimming cost V 3 bases and J 1 base, with 11 bases left between them. The CDR3 length is 15 residues. Germline V CDR1 and CDR2: KGHDR, SFDVKD. CDR3 bases: TGTGCCACCAGTGATAGAAACAGATTCCAAGAGACCCAGTACTTC. It translates to CATSDRNRFQETQYF.

CDR3: CASSETGQTNQPQHF. DNA for the CDR3: TGTGCCAGCAGCGAAACGGGACAGACAAATCAGCCCCAGCATTTT. The chain joins TRBV9 to TRBJ1-5; TRBD1 aligns across 7 bases. Germline loops: CDR1 SGDLS, CDR2 YYNGEE. This CDR3 has 15 amino acids. The V segment lost 3 bases and the J segment 4 bases; nucleotides outside the gene matches: 7. The full variable domain, its missing parts supplied by reference TRBV9 and TRBJ1-5, is DSGVTQTPKHLITATGQRVTLRCSPRSGDLSVYWYQQSLDQGLQFLIQYYNGEERAKGNILERFSAQQFPDLHSELNLSSLELGDSALYFCASSETGQTNQPQHFGDGTRLSIL.

The V and J genes are TRBV7-3 and TRBJ2-2; TRBD1 is a possible D gene (5 bases). The CDR3 loop spans 17 amino acids. Germline-derived CDR1 and CDR2 are SGHTA and FQGTGA. The germline V and J ends were trimmed by 5 bases and 2 bases, with 18 bases remaining between them. Written as DNA, the CDR3 is TGTGCCAGCAGCCCCCAACAGGCTATTACTAACACCGGGGAGCTGTTTTTT. This translates into CASSPQQAITNTGELFF.

The chain carries TRBV5-1 and TRBJ2-2; D ambiguous. The germline V gene has CDR1 SGHRS and CDR2 YFSETQ. The length of the CDR3 is 13 residues. The germline V and J ends were trimmed by 2 bases and 3 bases, with 5 bases remaining between them. The CDR3 is CASSLSDTGELFF. Here the CDR3 DNA reads TGCGCCAGCAGCTTAAGCGACACCGGGGAGCTGTTTTTT.